Listed below are T cell receptor beta chains from one sample, sequenced in a study of memory CD4+ T cells and cytomegalovirus serostatus. Assay: immunoSEQ multiplex PCR; the TCRdb copy retains only in-frame clones and omits some. The table shows approximately 88,000 clones, with 75% to 85% occurring only once. The sequenced sample was memory CD4+ T cells from blood. These receptor sequences come from an adult in good health and CMV-seropositive. Both conserved end residues are part of each CDR3.

CDR3 protein: CASSGVYGYTF; J gene: TRBJ1-2; V gene: TRBV28; CDR3 length: 11
CDR3 protein: CASSLAGGGNYGYTF; J gene: TRBJ1-2; V gene: TRBV28; CDR3 length: 15
CDR3 protein: CASSLDGSGNTIYF; J gene: TRBJ1-3; V gene: TRBV7-6; CDR3 length: 14
CDR3 protein: CASSGGTGTMRQFF; J gene: TRBJ2-1; V gene: TRBV25-1; CDR3 length: 14
CDR3 protein: CASSIKTSELLETQYF; J gene: TRBJ2-5; V gene: TRBV19; CDR3 length: 16
CDR3 protein: CASSGESANYGYTF; J gene: TRBJ1-2; V gene: TRBV5-5; CDR3 length: 14
CDR3 protein: CASSQRGQGSTDTQYF; J gene: TRBJ2-3; V gene: TRBV4-2; CDR3 length: 16
CDR3 protein: CASSPQGAMNEKLFF; J gene: TRBJ1-4; V gene: TRBV28; CDR3 length: 15
CDR3 protein: CASSWRQETQYF; J gene: TRBJ2-5; V gene: TRBV11-2; CDR3 length: 12
CDR3 protein: CASIPLSGGRTEAFF; J gene: TRBJ1-1; V gene: TRBV11-2; CDR3 length: 15
CDR3 protein: CASSLGLHSYEQYF; J gene: TRBJ2-7; V gene: TRBV11-2; CDR3 length: 14
CDR3 protein: CASSLAGLAGGNEQFF; J gene: TRBJ2-1; V gene: TRBV5-6; CDR3 length: 16
CDR3 protein: CASSTGLAGGQDIQYF; J gene: TRBJ2-4; V gene: TRBV5-4; CDR3 length: 16
CDR3 protein: CASSRGGIQETQYF; J gene: TRBJ2-5; V gene: TRBV30; CDR3 length: 14
CDR3 protein: CASSENRAYEQYF; J gene: TRBJ2-7; V gene: TRBV2; CDR3 length: 13
CDR3 protein: CASSLMGKSYEQYF; J gene: TRBJ2-7; V gene: TRBV7-6; CDR3 length: 14
CDR3 protein: CASSPPGADPGLSPQHF; J gene: TRBJ1-5; V gene: TRBV18; CDR3 length: 17
CDR3 protein: CASSYGQGGNTIYF; J gene: TRBJ1-3; V gene: TRBV5-6; CDR3 length: 14
CDR3 protein: CASSLDPDQPQHF; J gene: TRBJ1-5; V gene: TRBV5-5; CDR3 length: 13
CDR3 protein: CASMTVQGNTEAFF; J gene: TRBJ1-1; V gene: TRBV7-9; CDR3 length: 14
CDR3 protein: CASRLVVRGDREETQYF; J gene: TRBJ2-5; V gene: TRBV12-2; CDR3 length: 17
CDR3 protein: CASRATPGTPNTEAFF; J gene: TRBJ1-1; V gene: TRBV25-1; CDR3 length: 16
CDR3 protein: CSASTGQGSYEQYF; J gene: TRBJ2-7; V gene: TRBV29-1; CDR3 length: 14
CDR3 protein: CASSLVQGGETQYF; J gene: TRBJ2-5; V gene: TRBV28; CDR3 length: 14
CDR3 protein: CASSSPGQGNTEAFF; J gene: TRBJ1-1; V gene: TRBV5-4; CDR3 length: 15
CDR3 protein: CASSLREGPTDTQYF; J gene: TRBJ2-3; V gene: TRBV7-9; CDR3 length: 15
CDR3 protein: CSARSYNEQFF; J gene: TRBJ2-1; V gene: TRBV20-1; CDR3 length: 11
CDR3 protein: CASSPTAYGYTF; J gene: TRBJ1-2; V gene: TRBV18; CDR3 length: 12
CDR3 protein: CASSRLGAGGNTGELFF; J gene: TRBJ2-2; V gene: TRBV27; CDR3 length: 17
CDR3 protein: CASSTGLGLQPQHF; J gene: TRBJ1-5; V gene: TRBV25-1; CDR3 length: 14
CDR3 protein: CASSFGTNKKLFF; J gene: TRBJ1-4; V gene: TRBV7-2; CDR3 length: 13
CDR3 protein: CASSIGGYGANVLTF; J gene: TRBJ2-6; V gene: TRBV19; CDR3 length: 15
CDR3 protein: CASSSWTGSTDTQYF; J gene: TRBJ2-3; V gene: TRBV5-4; CDR3 length: 15
CDR3 protein: CASSLVGGRGEQYF; J gene: TRBJ2-7; V gene: TRBV7-9; CDR3 length: 14
CDR3 protein: CASSPDRAGTNYGYTF; J gene: TRBJ1-2; V gene: TRBV2; CDR3 length: 16
CDR3 protein: CASSETTGVNTEAFF; J gene: TRBJ1-1; V gene: TRBV6-1; CDR3 length: 15
CDR3 protein: CATTGQLNEKLFF; J gene: TRBJ1-4; V gene: TRBV28; CDR3 length: 13
CDR3 protein: CASSIATGRAEAFF; J gene: TRBJ1-1; V gene: TRBV11-1; CDR3 length: 14
CDR3 protein: CASSKGFPANSYEQYF; J gene: TRBJ2-7; V gene: TRBV21-1; CDR3 length: 16
CDR3 protein: CASSLGQGDGYTF; J gene: TRBJ1-2; V gene: TRBV7-9; CDR3 length: 13
CDR3 protein: CASSLALGMGTEAFF; J gene: TRBJ1-1; V gene: TRBV5-1; CDR3 length: 15
CDR3 protein: CATTAKKFYGYTF; J gene: TRBJ1-2; V gene: TRBV19; CDR3 length: 13
CDR3 protein: CASSQETSGLTYEQYF; J gene: TRBJ2-7; V gene: TRBV4-2; CDR3 length: 16
CDR3 protein: CASSLEAGGPSGNEQYF; J gene: TRBJ2-7; V gene: TRBV2; CDR3 length: 17
CDR3 protein: CASSPEETQYF; J gene: TRBJ2-5; V gene: TRBV18; CDR3 length: 11
CDR3 protein: CSVDTGAAIGNTIYF; J gene: TRBJ1-3; V gene: TRBV29-1; CDR3 length: 15
CDR3 protein: CASSRRLAGASEQFF; J gene: TRBJ2-1; V gene: TRBV4-2; CDR3 length: 15
CDR3 protein: CASSDRGPGEKLFF; J gene: TRBJ1-4; V gene: TRBV10-1; CDR3 length: 14
CDR3 protein: CASRARTGVSYEQYF; J gene: TRBJ2-7; V gene: TRBV6-6; CDR3 length: 15
CDR3 protein: CAISEFPSGNTEAFF; J gene: TRBJ1-1; V gene: TRBV10-3; CDR3 length: 15
CDR3 protein: CASSTPGQGGEKLFF; J gene: TRBJ1-4; V gene: TRBV28; CDR3 length: 15
CDR3 protein: CASSTGTAGTEAFF; J gene: TRBJ1-1; V gene: TRBV7-3; CDR3 length: 14
CDR3 protein: CASSMTGGSGANVLTF; J gene: TRBJ2-6; V gene: TRBV5-1; CDR3 length: 16
CDR3 protein: CASNHMTGKRTEAFF; J gene: TRBJ1-1; V gene: TRBV7-2; CDR3 length: 15
CDR3 protein: CASSLDRATGANVLTF; J gene: TRBJ2-6; V gene: TRBV7-9; CDR3 length: 16
CDR3 protein: CASSLSRGSQETQYF; J gene: TRBJ2-5; V gene: TRBV7-6; CDR3 length: 15
CDR3 protein: CASSLVDGSTDTQYF; J gene: TRBJ2-3; V gene: TRBV5-1; CDR3 length: 15
CDR3 protein: CASSPRDRGLGAFF; J gene: TRBJ1-1; V gene: TRBV18; CDR3 length: 14